This TCR beta chain was sequenced in a study of T cells expressing NK-cell markers. Study as a whole: CD3+CD56+NKG2C+, CD3+CD56+NKG2C- and CD3+CD56-NKG2C+ T cells, once sorted, supplied the TCR beta repertoires. Study-wide results and limits: Where a few donors were concerned, these clonotypes also led the CD3+CD56-NKG2C+ fraction.

Germline-derived CDR1 and CDR2 are SNHLY and FYNNEI. The CDR3 length is 14 residues. On this clonotype: What it binds is not known.

Making the TCR beta cDNA relied on 5'RACE template switching with UMIs. After re-calling the 5' RACE reads, TCRdb lists one entry per CDR3 protein, DNA absent. The sample features 300,000 to 500,000 distinct CDR3 sequences, with about 10% in its top ten. The origin of this receptor is a woman between 45 and 65 years old in good health. The chain recombines TRBV2 with TRBJ2-7; the D call from TCRdb, TRBD1, cannot be confirmed without DNA. Sequences were obtained from blood T cells: a sorted CD56 or NKG2C T cell subset, CD4+ or CD8+ T cells, or bulk PBMC T cells (not recorded which). This CDR3 is CASIPRQGTYEQYF.